Following are 25 T cell receptor beta chains from one sample sequenced in a study of human T cells and chemical hapten exposure. Via MiXCR, TCRdb re-called the RACE reads, giving one row per CDR3 protein. The sample has a few hundred thousand distinct CDR3 sequences; roughly 8.9% are singletons. Noted time point: pre-sensitization, week 0. Treatment: therapeutic diphenylcyclopropenone sensitization with weekly scalp DPC. Specimen: whole blood, collected in connection with sensitization to the hapten diphenylcyclopropenone (DPC). The receptor set was obtained from a middle-aged woman with alopecia areata. Some clones in this sample may be carry-over from other donors' samples.

This chain links TRBV5-1 with TRBJ2-2; a possible D gene is TRBD2 (6 bases). The CDR3 sequence is 13 residues long. CDR1 is SGHRS and CDR2 is YFSETQ in the germline V gene. V lost 4 bases to trimming and J lost 5 bases, with 9 bases between them. CDR3: CASSGGETGELFF. In DNA form, the CDR3 reads TGCGCCAGCAGCGGAGGGGAAACCGGGGAGCTGTTTTTT.

To note about this clonotype: A clone one base away is much larger, so this may be a read error. The missing conserved phenylalanine or tryptophan at the end of this CDR3 makes a read error likely. The J gene is TRBJ1-1, the V gene TRBV7-9; D not certain. In germline, CDR1 is SEHNR, CDR2 FQNEAQ (reference sequence). Trimming removed 7 bases from V and 5 bases from J, with 11 bases in between. The CDR3 is made up of 12 amino acids. CDR3 sequence: CASKAVGTEAFS. The CDR3 region has the DNA TGTGCCAGCAAAGCCGTGGGGACTGAAGCTTTCTCT.

Only a few counts were recorded for this clonotype. The V call is TRBV6-1, the J call TRBJ2-5; TRBD1 matches at 7 bases. The V gene's germline CDR1 is MNHNS and CDR2 SASEGT. This CDR3 has 15 amino acids. V lost 5 bases, J lost 5 bases, and 11 bases stayed unmatched. The CDR3 here is CASSQLTGLGETQYF. CDR3 DNA: TGTGCCAGCAGTCAGTTGACAGGGCTGGGGGAGACCCAGTACTTC.

The sample holds a few counts of this clonotype. J is TRBJ1-6 and V is TRBV12-3 or TRBV12-4; D is uncertain. Trimming removed 0 bases from V and 7 bases from J, with 7 bases in between. This CDR3 region has 14 residues. This CDR3 is CASSLASRNSPLHF. CDR3 DNA: TGTGCCAGCAGTTTAGCGTCCAGAAATTCACCCCTCCACTTT.

This clonotype came up many times. V and J are TRBV7-9 and TRBJ1-2, with D perhaps matching TRBD1 (5 bases). Germline loops: CDR1 SEHNR, CDR2 FQNEAQ (reference sequence). The germline V and J ends were trimmed by 1 base and 4 bases, with 10 bases remaining between them. The CDR3 contains 14 residues. The CDR3 DNA reads TGTGCCAGCAGCTTAGAACTGGGGACCTATGGCTACACCTTC. This sequence encodes CASSLELGTYGYTF.

A few counts support this clonotype. J is TRBJ1-5 and V is TRBV28; D is uncertain. CDR3 length equals 14 residues. Germline V CDR1 and CDR2: MDHEN, SYDVKM. V was cut by 4 bases and J by 1 base, with 8 bases left in between. The CDR3 DNA reads as TGTGCCAGCAGTTCACCCCCGAGCAATCAGCCCCAGCATTTT. This sequence encodes CASSSPPSNQPQHF.

The V gene is TRBV7-3, the J gene TRBJ2-2; 8 positions match TRBD1. Trimming took 5 bases from V and 2 from J; bases not matched to a gene: 7. Germline V CDR1 and CDR2: SGHTA, FQGTGA. The CDR3 covers 16 residues. The DNA for the CDR3 is TGTGCCAGCAGCCCTCGGACAGGGATAAACACCGGGGAGCTGTTTTTT. Its protein product is CASSPRTGINTGELFF.

This clonotype showed up just a few times. V usage is TRBV7-8 and J usage is TRBJ2-7; unclear D gene. The CDR3 spans 16 residues. V lost 0 bases to trimming and J lost 2 bases, with 14 bases between them. CDR1 and CDR2 from the germline V gene are SGHVS and FQNEAQ. CDR3 loop: CASSLAQGLTAYEQYF. The CDR3 nucleotides read TGTGCCAGCAGCTTAGCGCAAGGGTTAACAGCCTACGAGCAGTACTTC.

This clonotype has ten or more counts. The rearrangement uses TRBV6-2 or TRBV6-3 and TRBJ2-5; D perhaps matches TRBD2 (5 bases). V lost 0 bases and J lost 7, with 18 bases in between. CDR3 length: 16 residues. CDR1 and CDR2 from the germline V gene are MNHEY and SVGEGT. In DNA, the CDR3 is TGTGCCAGCAGTTACTCCCCTGGGCTAGCCCGCGGGACCCAGTACTTC. This codes for CASSYSPGLARGTQYF.

CDR3 coding DNA: TGTGCCAGCGGCGAGGGGAGGCCTAAGCAGCCCCAGCATTTT. This codes for CASGEGRPKQPQHF. The chain uses TRBV7-6 and TRBJ1-5; maybe TRBD1 (5 bases). The CDR3 is 14 residues long. CDR1 and CDR2 (germline): SGHVS, FNYEAQ. V lost 8 bases and J lost 7, with 18 bases in between. Full variable domain (outside the CDR3, taken from reference TRBV7-6 and TRBJ1-5): GAGVSQSPRYKVTKRGQDVALRCDPISGHVSLYWYRQALGQGPEFLTYFNYEAQQDKSGLPNDRFSAERPEGSISTLTIQRTEQRDSAMYRCASGEGRPKQPQHFGDGTRLSIL.

The chain links TRBV20-1 to TRBJ2-1, with 13 bases aligning to TRBD2. CDR1 and CDR2 from the germline V gene are DFQATT and SNEGSKA (reference sequence). Trimming took 6 bases from V and 7 from J; bases not matched to a gene: 9. The CDR3 consists of 15 residues. CDR3 loop: CSARQEGLAGNEQFF. The CDR3, as DNA: TGCAGTGCGCGACAGGAGGGACTAGCGGGAAATGAGCAGTTCTTC.

The table lists this clonotype with many counts. The CDR3 bases are TGTGCCAGCATCAGGCCAGGGGCCAACGTCCTGACTTTC. Translation gives CASIRPGANVLTF. The chain couples TRBV25-1 to TRBJ2-6; D is unresolved. Trimming took 7 bases from V and 4 from J, leaving 8 bases between them. CDR1 MGHDK and CDR2 SYGVNS come from the germline V gene. CDR3 size: 13 residues.

The chain joins TRBV6-6 to TRBJ2-3; D possibly corresponds to TRBD2 (6 bases). V was trimmed by 6 bases and J by 0 bases, leaving 13 bases between them. This CDR3 region has 15 residues. Germline V CDR1 and CDR2: MNHNY, SVGAGI (reference sequence). This chain's CDR3 is CASSRSGSSTDTQYF. The CDR3 DNA is TGTGCCAGCAGCCGCAGCGGGTCTAGCACAGATACGCAGTATTTT.

This clonotype was counted a few times. V is TRBV7-9 and J is TRBJ1-5; the match to TRBD1 covers 8 bases. The V and J ends lost 0 bases and 3 bases, in that order; junction bases with no gene match: 7. The CDR3 contains 17 residues. The germline CDR1 and CDR2 sequences are SEHNR and FQNEAQ (reference sequence). CDR3 region: CASSLAPTGAFNQPQHF. CDR3 nucleotide sequence: TGTGCCAGCAGCTTAGCCCCGACAGGGGCTTTCAATCAGCCCCAGCATTTT.

This clonotype was seen at least ten times. The gene calls are TRBV7-2 and TRBJ1-6; D is uncertain. Deletions cut 1 base from V and 7 bases from J, with 11 bases between. The CDR3 runs to 15 residues. In germline, CDR1 is SGHTA, CDR2 FQGNSA. The CDR3 DNA reads as TGTGCCAGCAGCTTAGGGGCCCAGCTCAATTCACCCCTCCACTTT. Translated, it gives CASSLGAQLNSPLHF.

This clonotype turned up a few times. The chain links TRBV7-9 to TRBJ2-7, with 11 bases that match TRBD1. Looked up from germline, CDR1 is SEHNR and CDR2 is FQNEAQ (reference sequence). V was pared by 5 bases and J by 3 bases, with 9 bases of the junction left unmatched. The CDR3 has 16 amino acids. CDR3 nucleotides: TGTGCCAGCAGCCCGGGACAGGGGGGATACCACTACGAGCAGTACTTC. The encoded protein is CASSPGQGGYHYEQYF.

In this sample, this clonotype turned up many times. In nucleotides, the CDR3 is TGTGCCACCAGGGAGACAGCGAACACTGAAGCTTTCTTT. It encodes CATRETANTEAFF. The genes are TRBV24-1 and TRBJ1-1; weak D call: TRBD1 (5 bases). Looked up from germline, CDR1 is KGHDR and CDR2 is SFDVKD. The CDR3 covers 13 residues. The V gene lost 7 bases and the J gene lost 1 base, with 9 bases spanning the gap.

The genes are TRBV11-3 and TRBJ2-1; 13 bases align to TRBD2. The germline V gene has CDR1 SGHNT and CDR2 YENEEA. The V gene end was trimmed by 5 bases and the J gene end by 0 bases; junction bases not matched to a gene: 4. This CDR3 region has 17 residues. The CDR3 sequence: CASSPGTSGTSYNEQFF. For the CDR3, the DNA is TGTGCCAGCAGCCCGGGGACTAGCGGGACCTCCTACAATGAGCAGTTCTTC.

The rearrangement joins TRBV7-9 to TRBJ1-6, with 7 bases fitting TRBD1. The CDR3 is 16 residues long. V was clipped by 5 bases and J by 0 bases; unmatched bases: 4. Germline V lookup: CDR1 SEHNR, CDR2 FQNEAQ (reference sequence). In nucleotides, the CDR3 is TGTGCCAGCAGCAGAACAGGGGCCTCCTATAATTCACCCCTCCACTTT. It specifies CASSRTGASYNSPLHF.

V gene TRBV7-2 combines with J gene TRBJ2-7, with 11 bases that match TRBD2. The CDR3 runs to 14 residues. Looked up from germline, CDR1 is SGHTA and CDR2 is FQGNSA. The V segment lost 5 bases and the J segment 2 bases; nucleotides outside the gene matches: 2. CDR3 in amino acids: CASSPGLAAYEQYF. As DNA, the CDR3 is TGTGCCAGCAGCCCGGGACTAGCGGCCTACGAGCAGTACTTC.

This clonotype was observed many times. The CDR3 DNA is TGTGCCAGCAGTGGTCAGAGGTATGGCTACACCTTC. As protein: CASSGQRYGYTF. V is TRBV28 and J is TRBJ1-2; D is unclear. The V end lost 5 bases, the J end lost 5 bases, and 9 bases lay between the germline ends. Germline V gives CDR1 MDHEN, CDR2 SYDVKM. The CDR3 spans 12 residues.

To note about this clonotype: A much larger clone lies one base from this, so it may be a read error. The rearrangement links TRBV12-3 or TRBV12-4 to TRBJ1-2, with 9 bases matching TRBD1. This CDR3 is 13 amino acids long. The ends lost 4 bases at V and 6 bases at J; junction bases unmatched: 3. Written as DNA, the CDR3 is TGTGCCAGCAGTTCCTGGACAGGGGATGGCTACACCTTC. This encodes CASSSWTGDGYTF.

Only a few counts were recorded for this clonotype. CDR3 in DNA: TGCAGTCCGCGGCCTCGGGGGGCCCAAGAGACCCAGTACTTC. Protein sequence: CSPRPRGAQETQYF. The rearrangement joins TRBV20-1 to TRBJ2-5; D is possibly TRBD2 (7 bases). Germline V CDR1 and CDR2: DFQATT, SNEGSKA (reference sequence). V shed 8 bases and J shed 1 base, with 17 bases lying between them. The CDR3 is 14 residues long.

This clonotype was counted many times. The chain uses TRBV6-2 or TRBV6-3 and TRBJ2-2; TRBD2 agrees at 11 bases. The CDR3 consists of 16 residues. V lost 6 bases to trimming and J lost 3 bases; unmatched junction nucleotides: 6. CDR1 is MNHEY and CDR2 is SVGEGT in the germline V gene. This CDR3 reads CASSGSGRADTGELFF. The CDR3, as DNA: TGTGCCAGCAGCGGTAGCGGGAGGGCCGACACCGGGGAGCTGTTTTTT.

The gene calls are TRBV12-3 or TRBV12-4 and TRBJ2-2, with 10 bases fitting TRBD1. Losses at the gene ends were 6 bases for V and 4 bases for J; bases not matched to a gene: 2. The CDR3 spans 14 residues. In nucleotides, the CDR3 is TGTGCCAGCAGGACAGGGGGCATCACCGGGGAGCTGTTTTTT. Translated, it gives CASRTGGITGELFF.